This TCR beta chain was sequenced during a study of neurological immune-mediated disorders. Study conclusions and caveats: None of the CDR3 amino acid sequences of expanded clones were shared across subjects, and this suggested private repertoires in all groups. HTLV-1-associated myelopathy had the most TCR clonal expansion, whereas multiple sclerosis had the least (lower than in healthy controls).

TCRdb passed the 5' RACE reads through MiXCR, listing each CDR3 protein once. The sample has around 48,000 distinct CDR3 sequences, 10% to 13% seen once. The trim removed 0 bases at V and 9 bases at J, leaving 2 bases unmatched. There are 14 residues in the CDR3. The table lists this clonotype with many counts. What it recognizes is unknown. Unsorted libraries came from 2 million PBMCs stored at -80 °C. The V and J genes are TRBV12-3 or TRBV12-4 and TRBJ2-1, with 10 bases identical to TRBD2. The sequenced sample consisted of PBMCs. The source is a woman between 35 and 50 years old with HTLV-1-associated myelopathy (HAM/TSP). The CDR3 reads CASSLAVAGGEQFF. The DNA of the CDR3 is TGTGCCAGCAGTTTAGCGGTAGCGGGGGGTGAGCAGTTCTTC.